This passage covers 13 T cell receptor beta chains from one sample sequenced in a study of blood T cell repertoires in COVID-19. The data were produced by immunoSEQ multiplex PCR, yet TCRdb's version contains in-frame clones alone and is incomplete. This table holds 90,000 to 150,000 clones, 65% to 80% found once. Sequencing was done on a sample of peripheral blood. These receptors all stem from a human donor with acute or convalescent COVID-19. The donor label of this sample is uncertain.

This clone was recorded a few times. The chain uses TRBV4-2 and TRBJ2-2; 10 nucleotides line up with TRBD2. The ends lost 4 bases at V and 5 bases at J; junction bases unmatched: 13. The CDR3 loop spans 18 amino acids. The germline V gene encodes CDR1 LGHNA and CDR2 YNFKEQ. The CDR3 nucleotides read TGTGCCAGCAGCCCCAGCCCAAGCGGGGGGGCCCGGACCGGGGAGCTGTTTTTT. This gives the protein CASSPSPSGGARTGELFF.

This CDR3 reads CASSRTGPYEQYF. The CDR3 nucleotides are TGTGCCAGCAGCCGGACAGGGCCCTACGAGCAGTACTTC. J is TRBJ2-7 and V is TRBV7-2; TRBD1 agrees at 8 bases. The CDR3 contains 13 residues. V shed 5 bases and J 2 bases; nucleotides not matched to a gene: 2. The V gene's germline CDR1 is SGHTA and CDR2 FQGNSA.

The rearrangement uses TRBV24-1 and TRBJ2-1; 10 nucleotides match TRBD1. The junction had 7 bases not matched to a gene; V was cut back by 3 bases and J by 6 bases. The CDR3 runs 16 residues. Germline V gives CDR1 KGHDR, CDR2 SFDVKD. In DNA form, the CDR3 reads TGTGCCACCAGTGATCCTATATGGGACAGGGGCAATGAGCAGTTCTTC. This sequence encodes CATSDPIWDRGNEQFF.

The gene calls are TRBV18 and TRBJ1-6, with D possibly matching TRBD1 (5 bases). The length of the CDR3 is 16 residues. Trimming removed 4 bases from V and 0 bases from J, with 10 bases in between. Germline loops: CDR1 KGHSH, CDR2 LQKENI. The CDR3 region is CASSRGVSSYNSPLHF. For the CDR3, the DNA is TGTGCCAGCTCACGGGGCGTAAGCTCCTATAATTCACCCCTCCACTTT.

The V and J genes are TRBV2 and TRBJ1-2; D is ambiguous. The CDR3 loop spans 12 amino acids. Trimming took off 4 bases at V and 5 bases at J, with 8 bases between the two ends. CDR1 is SNHLY, CDR2 FYNNEI, per germline. This chain's CDR3 is CASSGEVYGYTF. In DNA, the CDR3 is TGTGCCAGCAGTGGGGAGGTTTATGGCTACACCTTC.

There are many counts of this clone. The V gene is TRBV4-1, the J gene TRBJ2-7, with TRBD1 identical over 8 bases. The CDR3 runs 15 residues. The ends lost 1 base at V and 2 bases at J; junction bases unmatched: 4. Per the germline V gene, CDR1 is MGHRA and CDR2 is YSYEKL. CDR3 protein: CASSQVAGGPYEQYV. CDR3 sequence (DNA): TGCGCCAGCAGCCAAGTTGCAGGGGGCCCCTACGAGCAGTACGTC.

This chain connects TRBV6-5 to TRBJ1-5, with 9 bases that match TRBD1. The CDR3 runs to 15 residues. The V gene's germline CDR1 is MNHEY and CDR2 SVGAGI. Germline trimming cut 7 bases from V and 4 bases from J; bases unmatched to any gene: 8. CDR3 loop: CASTVTGGQNQPQHF. The CDR3 DNA reads TGTGCCAGCACTGTTACAGGGGGCCAAAATCAGCCCCAGCATTTT.

The rearrangement uses TRBV5-1 and TRBJ2-5; TRBD2 agrees at 7 bases. CDR1 is SGHRS and CDR2 is YFSETQ in the germline V gene. The CDR3 is made up of 15 amino acids. The junction had 4 bases not matched to a gene; V was cut back by 1 base and J by 1 base. The CDR3 DNA is TGCGCCAGCAGCTTGTCTAGCGGTGTCCAAGAGACCCAGTACTTC. This gives the protein CASSLSSGVQETQYF.

This sequence joins TRBV30 and TRBJ1-6; unclear D gene. Per germline, CDR1 GTSNPN and CDR2 SVGIG (reference sequence). Trimming took 5 bases from V and 12 from J, leaving 11 bases between them. The CDR3 runs to 11 residues. The CDR3 DNA reads TGTGCCTGGCGCTTATCAGGACCCCTCCACTTT. It yields the protein CAWRLSGPLHF.

A few counts support this clone. The CDR3 reads CASSTQPSNSPLHF. CDR3 nucleotides: TGTGCCAGCAGCACACAGCCGTCCAATTCACCCCTCCACTTT. The genes are TRBV14 and TRBJ1-6; no firm D call. Per the germline V gene, CDR1 is SGHDN and CDR2 is FVKESK. This CDR3 region has 14 residues. Trimming took 5 bases from V and 7 from J, leaving 12 bases between them.

This clone was counted once. The rearrangement uses TRBV7-3 and TRBJ1-6; no firm D call. Trimming removed 2 bases at V and 10 bases at J, with 9 bases between. The CDR3 covers 13 residues. The V gene's germline CDR1 is SGHTA and CDR2 FQGTGA. The CDR3, as DNA: TGTGCCAGCAGCTTAGATGCGGTGTCACCCCTCCACTTT. It yields the protein CASSLDAVSPLHF.

This clone was seen repeatedly, ten times or more. This chain joins TRBV5-6 and TRBJ2-1, with 8 bases aligning to TRBD1. The V gene end was trimmed by 4 bases and the J gene end by 3 bases; junction bases not matched to a gene: 6. The CDR3 covers 15 residues. CDR1 and CDR2 from the germline V gene are SGHDT and YYEEEE. Here the CDR3 DNA reads TGTGCCAGCAGCGGGACAGGCCATCTCTACAATGAGCAGTTCTTC. This gives the protein CASSGTGHLYNEQFF.

The chain carries TRBV2 and TRBJ1-2, with 8 bases aligning to TRBD1. The CDR3 extends over 12 amino acids. V gave up 8 bases and J gave up 13 bases; unmatched junction bases: 12. From germline, CDR1 is SNHLY and CDR2 FYNNEI. CDR3 coding DNA: TGTGCCAGCGCGGCAGGACAGGGCGCGGTCACCTTC. This codes for CASAAGQGAVTF.